One sample yielded the 26 T cell receptor beta chains listed below, sequenced in a study of shared clonotypes between healthy human individuals. The assay was immunoSEQ multiplex PCR, and TCRdb's table has in-frame clones only and misses some. Counted here are over a million clones, approximately 78% occurring once; the ten biggest clones make up around 0.6%. Sequences were obtained from memory CD4+ T cells from PBMCs. Subset defined: CD45RA-negative fraction. The source is a man aged 18 to 30 in good health. Some clones in this sample may be carry-over from other donors' samples.

The CDR3 coding sequence is TGTGCCAGCACTTATCTAGCGGGGGGCTACAATGAGCAGTTCTTC. As protein: CASTYLAGGYNEQFF. This rearrangement joins TRBV7-2 to TRBJ2-1, with 11 positions matching TRBD2. CDR1 is SGHTA, CDR2 FQGNSA, per germline. The CDR3 sequence is 15 residues long. Trimming took 7 bases from V and 3 from J; bases not matched to a gene: 5.

This clone was counted a few times. This chain connects TRBV18 to TRBJ1-1; no firm D call. In germline, CDR1 is KGHSH, CDR2 LQKENI. V lost 5 bases to trimming and J lost 1 base, with 14 bases between them. The CDR3 runs to 15 residues. The CDR3: CASSRSRAGNTEAFF. The DNA of the CDR3 is TGTGCCAGCTCAAGGTCTCGGGCTGGGAACACTGAAGCTTTCTTT.

The chain links TRBV30 to TRBJ1-2; 7 nucleotides line up with TRBD1. The trim removed 5 bases at V and 8 bases at J, leaving 5 bases unmatched. Germline CDR1 GTSNPN, CDR2 SVGIG (reference sequence). This CDR3 is built from 11 residues. CDR3 in DNA: TGTGCCTGGGCCGGGACAGCGGGCTACACCTTC. Protein: CAWAGTAGYTF.

The rearrangement links TRBV6-1 to TRBJ2-5; no clear D. The CDR3 is 14 residues long. Trimming removed 0 bases at V and 4 bases at J, with 9 bases between. Germline CDR1 MNHNS, CDR2 SASEGT. For the CDR3, the DNA is TGTGCCAGCAGTGAAGCGCTATGGATAGAGACCCAGTACTTC. Residues: CASSEALWIETQYF.

This clone was picked up a small number of times. The chain couples TRBV5-4 to TRBJ2-1; 11 nucleotides agree with TRBD1. The CDR3 consists of 18 residues. J was trimmed by 2 bases and V by 4 bases; bases with no gene match: 11. The germline V gene encodes CDR1 SGHNT and CDR2 YYREEE (reference sequence). The CDR3 is CASSLPDRGLFAYNEQFF. CDR3 in DNA: TGTGCCAGCAGCCTCCCGGACAGGGGGCTCTTTGCCTACAATGAGCAGTTCTTC.

This clone was observed a handful of times. This chain uses TRBV29-1 with TRBJ1-1; D perhaps matches TRBD1 (6 bases). The CDR3 runs to 15 residues. Trimming shortened V by 7 bases and J by 6 bases, and 24 bases separated the two germline ends. CDR1 is SQVTM, CDR2 ANQGSEA, per germline. CDR3 in amino acids: CSATIQGIRRAEAFF. The CDR3 nucleotides read TGCAGCGCGACCATACAGGGAATCCGTCGCGCTGAAGCTTTCTTT.

The genes are TRBV5-1 and TRBJ1-2; TRBD1 is a possible D gene (5 bases). This CDR3 spans 14 amino acids. V lost 4 bases and J 10 bases, leaving 20 bases between the germline ends. CDR1 SGHRS and CDR2 YFSETQ come from the germline V gene. The CDR3 DNA reads as TGCGCCAGCAGCCTACTTGGACACTCGGGCCTCTACACCTTC. It translates to CASSLLGHSGLYTF.

V and J are TRBV28 and TRBJ1-2; 7 bases match TRBD1. Per the germline V gene, CDR1 is MDHEN and CDR2 is SYDVKM. With V trimmed by 6 bases and J by 6 bases, 13 bases remained unmatched. The CDR3 is 15 residues long. CDR3 sequence reads: CASSLKTQGVHGYTF. Here the CDR3 DNA reads TGTGCCAGCAGCCTAAAGACCCAGGGGGTTCATGGCTACACCTTC.

This chain uses TRBV5-6 with TRBJ2-7; D is perhaps TRBD1 (7 bases). CDR1 and CDR2 (germline): SGHDT, YYEEEE. The V gene lost 3 bases and the J gene lost 4 bases, with 14 bases spanning the gap. CDR3 size: 14 residues. The CDR3 region is CASSSRGARYEQYF. In nucleotides, the CDR3 is TGTGCCAGCAGCTCCAGGGGGGCTCGTTACGAGCAGTACTTC.

This sequence joins TRBV7-9 and TRBJ2-3, with 8 bases fitting TRBD2. In germline, CDR1 is SEHNR, CDR2 FQNEAQ (reference sequence). CDR3 length: 15 amino acids. With 5 bases clipped from V and 5 bases from J, the junction kept 9 bases outside the gene matches. Here the CDR3 reads CASSTRAGAGDTQYF. For the CDR3, the DNA is TGTGCCAGCAGCACGCGAGCGGGAGCGGGAGATACGCAGTATTTT.

The rearrangement links TRBV14 to TRBJ2-2, with a possible D match to TRBD1 (5 bases). The CDR3 length is 18 residues. Trimming shortened V by 4 bases and J by 1 base, and 19 bases separated the two germline ends. Looked up from germline, CDR1 is SGHDN and CDR2 is FVKESK. The DNA of the CDR3 is TGTGCCAGCAGCCGCCCTCGAATTGGGGCCCAGAACACCGGGGAGCTGTTTTTT. Its protein is CASSRPRIGAQNTGELFF.

About this clone itself: The same CDR3 also results from other DNA sequences found in this sample. This chain links TRBV9 with TRBJ2-1; D gene ambiguous. Germline CDR1 reads SGDLS; CDR2 reads YYNGEE. The CDR3 loop spans 13 amino acids. Trimming left V 4 bases short and J 2 bases short, with 7 bases between. CDR3 amino acids: CASSPRAYNEQFF. In DNA, the CDR3 is TGTGCCAGCAGCCCCCGGGCCTACAATGAGCAGTTCTTC.

The chain couples TRBV4-3 to TRBJ1-2; no clear D. Between the trimmed V and J ends, which lost 3 bases and 2 bases, there was a span of 7 bases. This CDR3 is built from 13 residues. Germline loops: CDR1 LGHNA, CDR2 YSLEER. The DNA for the CDR3 is TGCGCCAGCAGCCATAGTGACAACTATGGCTACACCTTC. Protein: CASSHSDNYGYTF.

J is TRBJ1-2 and V is TRBV18; 9 positions match TRBD1. The CDR3 has 16 residues. With V trimmed by 0 bases and J by 7 bases, 9 bases remained unmatched. CDR1 and CDR2 (germline): KGHSH, LQKENI. The CDR3 reads CASSPPGQGWSGGYTF. The CDR3 nucleotides read TGTGCCAGCTCACCACCGGGACAGGGCTGGTCCGGTGGCTACACCTTC.

The chain is built from TRBV7-7 and TRBJ2-7, with D perhaps matching TRBD2 (5 bases). Between the trimmed V and J ends, which lost 2 bases and 5 bases, there was a span of 22 bases. Germline V lookup: CDR1 SSHAT, CDR2 FNYEAQ (reference sequence). This CDR3 spans 17 amino acids. CDR3 in DNA: TGTGCCAGCAGCTTAAGCCCGAGTTTTAGTAGCGTGCACGAGCAGTACTTC. The encoded protein is CASSLSPSFSSVHEQYF.

This chain joins TRBV29-1 and TRBJ2-1; no reliable D call. There are 15 residues in the CDR3. Germline values: CDR1 SQVTM, CDR2 ANQGSEA. V was shortened by 4 bases and J by 0 bases, with 13 bases between the two germline ends. This CDR3 is CSVGGYGSSYNEQFF. The CDR3 bases are TGCAGCGTTGGTGGGTACGGAAGCTCCTACAATGAGCAGTTCTTC.

The chain couples TRBV4-2 to TRBJ1-5, with 10 bases matching TRBD1. Germline V gives CDR1 LGHNA, CDR2 YNFKEQ. The V gene end was trimmed by 0 bases and the J gene end by 9 bases; junction bases not matched to a gene: 2. This CDR3 has 14 residues. CDR3 nucleotide sequence: TGTGCCAGCAGCCAAGAGACAGGGGGCAGGCCCCAGCATTTT. This encodes CASSQETGGRPQHF.

CDR3 DNA: TGTGCCAGCAGCCAAGGACCGGGAGGGTGGGAGACCCAGTACTTC. Protein sequence: CASSQGPGGWETQYF. V usage is TRBV14 and J usage is TRBJ2-5, with 8 bases that match TRBD2. The V gene's germline CDR1 is SGHDN and CDR2 FVKESK. V was pared by 1 base and J by 5 bases, with 6 bases of the junction left unmatched. This CDR3 comprises 15 residues.

The V and J genes are TRBV7-9 and TRBJ2-2; the D gene is possibly TRBD1 (5 bases). The CDR3 loop spans 15 amino acids. The ends were cut back, 6 bases at V and 0 bases at J, with 11 bases in the middle. From germline, CDR1 is SEHNR and CDR2 FQNEAQ (reference sequence). The CDR3 loop reads CASRRQSSNTGELFF. The CDR3 DNA follows: TGTGCCAGCAGAAGACAGTCTTCGAACACCGGGGAGCTGTTTTTT.

Points on this clone: This same CDR3 is encoded by further DNA sequences in the sample. J is TRBJ2-7 and V is TRBV5-1, with a possible D match to TRBD2 (6 bases). V was clipped by 0 bases and J by 1 base, with 17 bases between them. This CDR3 region has 17 residues. Germline V gene lookup returns CDR1 SGHRS and CDR2 YFSETQ. The CDR3 reads CASSLGVRDSLSYEQYF. The CDR3 DNA reads TGCGCCAGCAGCTTGGGGGTCCGGGACTCCTTATCCTACGAGCAGTACTTC.

The chain joins TRBV5-1 to TRBJ2-5; 11 bases align to TRBD2. CDR1 and CDR2 from the germline V gene are SGHRS and YFSETQ. V gave up 0 bases and J gave up 0 bases; unmatched junction bases: 7. The length of the CDR3 is 18 residues. The DNA for the CDR3 is TGCGCCAGCAGCTTGGGACTAGCGGGGAGACAGTACCAAGAGACCCAGTACTTC. Amino acid sequence: CASSLGLAGRQYQETQYF.

CDR3 sequence (DNA): TGTGCCAGCAGTCTTCCCCTAGCGGGAGGGACCTACGAGCAGTACTTC. It specifies CASSLPLAGGTYEQYF. The chain uses TRBV28 and TRBJ2-7; 12 bases agree with TRBD2. The ends lost 5 bases at V and 2 bases at J; junction bases unmatched: 7. The CDR3 consists of 16 residues. Germline assignment: CDR1 MDHEN and CDR2 SYDVKM.

This clone came up a few times. This chain uses TRBV19 with TRBJ1-2; possibly TRBD1 for D (6 bases). V was clipped by 5 bases and J by 5 bases, with 12 bases between them. CDR3 length: 13 amino acids. Germline CDR1 and CDR2: LNHDA and SQIVND (reference sequence). The CDR3 here is CASSQQGAYGYTF. CDR3 in DNA: TGTGCCAGTAGTCAACAGGGAGCTTATGGCTACACCTTC.

This clone was counted a single time. The same CDR3 can be traced to other DNA sequences in this sample. The chain links TRBV5-1 to TRBJ2-1; 8 positions match TRBD1. This CDR3 comprises 14 residues. V lost 3 bases, J lost 6 bases, and 5 bases stayed unmatched. From germline, CDR1 is SGHRS and CDR2 YFSETQ. CDR3 sequence reads: CASSSGQGGNEQFF. Written as DNA, the CDR3 is TGCGCCAGCAGCTCTGGACAGGGCGGCAATGAGCAGTTCTTC.

In this sample, this clone turned up a few times. The chain combines TRBV6-5 with TRBJ2-6; no firm D call. CDR3 length: 15 amino acids. Trimming cost V 6 bases and J 2 bases, with 11 bases left between them. Per the germline V gene, CDR1 is MNHEY and CDR2 is SVGAGI. CDR3 nucleotides: TGTGCCAGCAGGGACGGAGTTGCTGGGGCCAACGTCCTGACTTTC. Translated, it gives CASRDGVAGANVLTF.

This chain uses TRBV28 with TRBJ2-2; D is tentatively TRBD1 or TRBD2 (5 bases each). Trimming pared 6 bases from V and 5 bases from J, leaving 16 bases between. The CDR3 loop spans 15 amino acids. Looked up from germline, CDR1 is MDHEN and CDR2 is SYDVKM. The CDR3 coding sequence is TGTGCCAGCAGCCTATTTATGGGGGAAACCGGGGAGCTGTTTTTT. This encodes CASSLFMGETGELFF.